The clone carrying this TCR beta chain occurred many times. From RNA transcripts, TCR beta CDR3 regions were amplified. In the first-round RT-PCR of the TCR CDR3, the HTBI primer set was used. From the multiplex PCR reads, TCRdb called clonotypes with MiXCR, one entry per CDR3 protein. This table holds roughly 300,000 distinct CDR3 sequences, over 20% found once. The source of the sample is a study of T cells in Graves' hyperthyroidism and ophthalmopathy. About the study: The blood sample was taken at first diagnosis, before treatment began.

The CDR3 totals 14 residues. V was clipped by 8 bases and J by 4 bases; unmatched bases: 7. CDR1 is MNHNS and CDR2 is SASEGT in the germline V gene. The TCR comes from a woman between 50 and 59 years old with Graves' hyperthyroidism. The chain recombines TRBV6-1 with TRBJ1-1; 10 nucleotides line up with TRBD1. Sequencing input: blood. CDR3 DNA sequence: TGTGCCAGCGCCCCAAGGACAGGGGGCACTGAAGCTTTCTTT. This encodes CASAPRTGGTEAFF.